Shown below are 31 T cell receptor beta chains from a single sample sequenced in a study of cytomegalovirus exposure and HLA in healthy donors. Sequencing was performed with immunoSEQ multiplex PCR; in TCRdb, only in-frame clones are kept and a portion is missing. Found here are about 65,000 clones, about 90% of them singletons; the top ten hold over 1%. Sequencing input: PBMCs. The source of these receptors is a woman under 30 in good health and CMV-seronegative.

This chain joins TRBV2 and TRBJ1-5; TRBD1 matches 10 bases. V dropped 2 bases and J dropped 5; count of bases not matched to a gene: 9. The CDR3 sequence is 17 residues long. CDR1 and CDR2 (germline): SNHLY, FYNNEI. The CDR3 sequence is CASSELGRTGGYQPQHF. CDR3 nucleotides: TGTGCCAGCAGTGAATTGGGTCGGACAGGGGGATATCAGCCCCAGCATTTT.

The CDR3 loop reads CASRPGQGITDTQYF. Here the CDR3 DNA reads TGTGCCAGTCGGCCGGGACAGGGGATAACAGATACGCAGTATTTT. This chain connects TRBV19 to TRBJ2-3; 10 bases align to TRBD1. The CDR3 covers 15 residues. In germline, CDR1 is LNHDA, CDR2 SQIVND (reference sequence). V was clipped by 8 bases and J by 3 bases; unmatched bases: 8. Drawing the rest from reference TRBV19 and TRBJ2-3, the complete variable domain is DGGITQSPKYLFRKEGQNVTLSCEQNLNHDAMYWYRQDPGQGLRLIYYSQIVNDFQKGDIAEGYSVSREKKESFPLTVTSAQKNPTAFYLCASRPGQGITDTQYFGPGTRLTVL.

The chain combines TRBV10-1 with TRBJ2-7; no reliable D call. The CDR3 length is 16 residues. CDR1 is WNHNN and CDR2 is SYGVQD in the germline V gene (reference sequence). Trimming pared 0 bases from V and 2 bases from J, leaving 14 bases between. The CDR3 region has the DNA TGCGCCAGCAGTGAGTCGATGGAGCGCTCAACCTACGAGCAGTACTTC. Protein product: CASSESMERSTYEQYF.

The genes are TRBV28 and TRBJ2-7, with a weak D call TRBD2 (7 bases). V was shortened by 3 bases and J by 0 bases, with 12 bases between the two germline ends. The CDR3 runs to 15 residues. Germline values: CDR1 MDHEN, CDR2 SYDVKM. The DNA for the CDR3 is TGTGCCAGCAGTTTGGGGGGGCTCTTCTCCTACGAGCAGTACTTC. The encoded protein is CASSLGGLFSYEQYF.

This clone was found once. As DNA, the CDR3 is TGTGCCAGCAGCCCCCAGGCTATCAGGGGCCGTCCCGGGGAGCTGTTTTTT. This encodes CASSPQAIRGRPGELFF. This chain uses TRBV7-2 with TRBJ2-2; possible D gene TRBD1, 6 bases. Germline CDR1 reads SGHTA; CDR2 reads FQGNSA. The CDR3 is 17 amino acids. The V end was cut by 5 bases, the J end by 6 bases, with 22 bases between.

The genes are TRBV27 and TRBJ2-1; 9 bases fit TRBD1. CDR1 MNHEY and CDR2 SMNVEV come from the germline V gene (reference sequence). The V segment lost 6 bases and the J segment 6 bases; nucleotides outside the gene matches: 9. CDR3 size: 15 residues. For the CDR3, the DNA is TGTGCCAGCAGCCCCCCGGGACAGGGTTTCAATGAGCAGTTCTTC. It specifies CASSPPGQGFNEQFF.

The chain employs TRBV29-1 and TRBJ2-1; 9 nucleotides align to TRBD2. Unmatched junction bases numbered 2, after V lost 1 base and J lost 4 bases. Germline CDR1 SQVTM, CDR2 ANQGSEA. CDR3 length: 14 amino acids. The CDR3 region has the DNA TGCAGCGTTGAAGGACTAGCGGAGTACAATGAGCAGTTCTTC. Translating gives CSVEGLAEYNEQFF.

A few counts support this clone. The rearrangement uses TRBV6-5 and TRBJ2-5, with D possibly TRBD2 on 5 matching bases. Trimming removed 2 bases from V and 3 bases from J, with 10 bases in between. This CDR3 comprises 14 residues. Germline V gene lookup returns CDR1 MNHEY and CDR2 SVGAGI. CDR3 nucleotides: TGTGCCAGCAGTTACGGGCGGGCCGAAGAGACCCAGTACTTC. Protein: CASSYGRAEETQYF.

V gene TRBV5-4 combines with J gene TRBJ2-1; TRBD2 aligns across 8 bases. The germline gives CDR1 SGHNT, CDR2 YYREEE (reference sequence). After removal of 6 bases from V and 7 bases from J, the junction contained 6 bases not matched to a gene. The CDR3 consists of 13 residues. In DNA form, the CDR3 reads TGTGCCAGCACCCGAGGACTAGCAAATGAGCAGTTCTTC. This gives the protein CASTRGLANEQFF.

The chain employs TRBV2 and TRBJ1-1; D might be TRBD1 (5 bases). The CDR3 has 12 amino acids. V gave up 6 bases and J gave up 5 bases, with 10 bases separating them. Germline CDR1 SNHLY, CDR2 FYNNEI. This CDR3 reads CASSGGLTEAFF. The CDR3 coding sequence is TGTGCCAGCAGCGGGGGTCTTACTGAAGCTTTCTTT.

The J gene is TRBJ2-7, the V gene TRBV6-6; 8 nucleotides agree with TRBD2. The CDR3 runs to 16 residues. V lost 2 bases, J lost 5 bases, and 11 bases stayed unmatched. Germline V gene data show CDR1 as MNHNY and CDR2 as SVGAGI (reference sequence). CDR3 sequence (DNA): TGTGCCAGCAGTTACAACCCCTATGCGGGAGGTAACGAGCAGTACTTC. It encodes CASSYNPYAGGNEQYF.

The rearrangement uses TRBV7-3 and TRBJ1-2; the match to TRBD1 covers 10 bases. V lost 5 bases and J lost 2; bases outside the gene matches: 11. Germline CDR1 and CDR2: SGHTA and FQGTGA. The CDR3 loop spans 17 amino acids. The CDR3 coding sequence is TGTGCCAGCAGCCCCTCCCCTCCGGGACAGGGGAACTATGGCTACACCTTC. It codes for CASSPSPPGQGNYGYTF.

This clone showed up just once. The V gene is TRBV11-2, the J gene TRBJ1-3; 11 bases agree with TRBD1. V lost 1 base to trimming and J lost 3 bases; unmatched junction nucleotides: 8. The germline gives CDR1 SGHAT, CDR2 FQNNGV. The CDR3 covers 18 residues. CDR3 nucleotide sequence: TGTGCCAGCAGCTTAGGGACAGGGGGCGAAGCTAATGGAAACACCATATATTTT. It codes for CASSLGTGGEANGNTIYF.

V gene TRBV7-9 combines with J gene TRBJ2-7, with 7 bases aligning to TRBD1. Germline lookup yields CDR1 SEHNR and CDR2 FQNEAQ (reference sequence). The CDR3 totals 15 residues. After removal of 4 bases from V and 2 bases from J, the junction contained 8 bases not matched to a gene. CDR3 in amino acids: CASSSSTGLPYEQYF. The CDR3, as DNA: TGTGCCAGCAGCTCTTCGACAGGGCTTCCCTACGAGCAGTACTTC.

The chain recombines TRBV11-2 with TRBJ2-7, with 8 bases matching TRBD1. Trimming cost V 0 bases and J 2 bases; bases outside gene matches: 3. Germline CDR1 is SGHAT and CDR2 is FQNNGV. The length of the CDR3 is 15 residues. CDR3 nucleotides: TGTGCCAGCAGCTTAGAAACAGGGGGTACCTACGAGCAGTACTTC. It yields the protein CASSLETGGTYEQYF. Together with reference TRBV11-2 and TRBJ2-7, the CDR3 gives the full variable domain: EAGVAQSPRYKIIEKRQSVAFWCNPISGHATLYWYQQILGQGPKLLIQFQNNGVVDDSQLPKDRFSAERLKGVDSTLKIQPAKLEDSAVYLCASSLETGGTYEQYFGPGTRLTVT.

J is TRBJ1-1 and V is TRBV30; tentative D call: TRBD1 (5 bases). Trimming left V 1 base short and J 6 bases short, with 15 bases between. This CDR3 has 14 residues. CDR1 GTSNPN and CDR2 SVGIG come from the germline V gene (reference sequence). CDR3 protein: CAWSGGGGSPEAFF. CDR3 sequence (DNA): TGTGCCTGGAGTGGGGGTGGGGGGAGTCCTGAAGCTTTCTTT.

This chain links TRBV27 with TRBJ2-1; maybe TRBD2 (5 bases). Germline V gene data show CDR1 as MNHEY and CDR2 as SMNVEV (reference sequence). The CDR3 covers 14 residues. Trimming shortened V by 5 bases and J by 6 bases, and 14 bases separated the two germline ends. CDR3 sequence reads: CASSPNPGFNEQFF. The CDR3 DNA reads as TGTGCCAGCAGTCCGAACCCGGGGTTCAATGAGCAGTTCTTC.

The chain combines TRBV11-3 with TRBJ1-6, with D uncertain. CDR1 SGHNT and CDR2 YENEEA come from the germline V gene. V was trimmed by 0 bases and J by 11 bases, leaving 5 bases between them. The CDR3 is 12 residues long. CDR3 protein: CASSLESTPLHF. The DNA of the CDR3 is TGTGCCAGCAGCTTAGAGAGTACACCCCTCCACTTT.

The CDR3 DNA reads as TGTGCCAGCAGTTTCACCCTGGGGGGTATTTCTGGAAACACCATATATTTT. Translation gives CASSFTLGGISGNTIYF. The rearrangement links TRBV28 to TRBJ1-3; a weak D match, TRBD1 (5 bases). This CDR3 is 17 amino acids long. The germline gives CDR1 MDHEN, CDR2 SYDVKM. V lost 3 bases, J lost 1 base, and 16 bases lay in between.

The chain carries TRBV28 and TRBJ1-1, with D maybe TRBD1 (5 bases). CDR1 MDHEN and CDR2 SYDVKM come from the germline V gene. The CDR3 contains 16 residues. V shed 8 bases and J shed 0 bases, with 19 bases lying between them. DNA of the CDR3: TGTGCCAGCCCCCCCGCGGGGACTTCCGTGAACACTGAAGCTTTCTTT. Its protein is CASPPAGTSVNTEAFF.

The CDR3 coding sequence is TGTGCCAGCAGCCCGGGCCCAGGGGCAAAGCCCCAGCATTTT. Encoded protein: CASSPGPGAKPQHF. The chain uses TRBV5-6 and TRBJ1-5; TRBD1 might be the D (6 bases). Germline CDR1 SGHDT, CDR2 YYEEEE. Trimming cost V 4 bases and J 8 bases, with 16 bases left between them. This CDR3 is built from 14 residues. The full variable domain, rest sourced from reference TRBV5-6 and TRBJ1-5, is DAGVTQSPTHLIKTRGQQVTLRCSPKSGHDTVSWYQQALGQGPQFIFQYYEEEERQRGNFPDRFSGHQFPNYSSELNVNALLLGDSALYLCASSPGPGAKPQHFGDGTRLSIL.

The chain links TRBV2 to TRBJ2-7; possibly TRBD1 for D (6 bases). The ends were cut back, 3 bases at V and 0 bases at J, with 15 bases in the middle. This CDR3 region has 16 residues. The germline V gene has CDR1 SNHLY and CDR2 FYNNEI. CDR3 sequence (DNA): TGTGCCAGCAGTGAGAGGACAGTGACATCCTCCTACGAGCAGTACTTC. Translation gives CASSERTVTSSYEQYF.

The sample holds one count of this clone. This chain links TRBV4-1 with TRBJ1-2, with a tentative D call TRBD1 (5 bases). The CDR3 spans 17 residues. The germline V gene has CDR1 MGHRA and CDR2 YSYEKL. V was clipped by 1 base and J by 3 bases, with 18 bases between them. The CDR3 nucleotides are TGCGCCAGCAGCCAAGTTTTGTCGGGGGGTTTGGACTATGGCTACACCTTC. Protein sequence: CASSQVLSGGLDYGYTF.

J is TRBJ1-5 and V is TRBV7-9; D gene ambiguous. Trimming took 4 bases from V and 3 from J, leaving 13 bases between them. There are 15 residues in the CDR3. Looked up from germline, CDR1 is SEHNR and CDR2 is FQNEAQ (reference sequence). The CDR3 here is CASSSEWADNQPQHF. Here the CDR3 DNA reads TGTGCCAGCAGCTCAGAATGGGCAGACAATCAGCCCCAGCATTTT. The entire variable domain, with the rest obtained from reference TRBV7-9 and TRBJ1-5, is as follows: DTGVSQNPRHKITKRGQNVTFRCDPISEHNRLYWYRQTLGQGPEFLTYFQNEAQLEKSRLLSDRFSAERPKGSFSTLEIQRTEQGDSAMYLCASSSEWADNQPQHFGDGTRLSIL.

The chain recombines TRBV15 with TRBJ2-3; no definite D call. The CDR3 sequence is 11 residues long. The germline V and J ends were trimmed by 1 base and 7 bases, with 3 bases remaining between them. Germline V CDR1 and CDR2: LNHNV, YYDKDF (reference sequence). This CDR3 reads CATSRVNTQYF. In DNA form, the CDR3 reads TGTGCCACCAGCAGAGTTAATACGCAGTATTTT. Looking up the rest from reference TRBV15 and TRBJ2-3 gives the full variable domain: DAMVIQNPRYQVTQFGKPVTLSCSQTLNHNVMYWYQQKSSQAPKLLFHYYDKDFNNEADTPDNFQSRRPNTSFCFLDIRSPGLGDTAMYLCATSRVNTQYFGPGTRLTVL.

The genes are TRBV6-6 and TRBJ2-3, with D maybe TRBD1 (5 bases). V was cut by 7 bases and J by 5 bases, with 16 bases left in between. The germline V gene encodes CDR1 MNHNY and CDR2 SVGAGI (reference sequence). The CDR3 loop spans 14 amino acids. CDR3 sequence reads: CASKSRVARDTQYF. Here the CDR3 DNA reads TGTGCCAGCAAGTCCAGGGTGGCCAGAGATACGCAGTATTTT.

The CDR3 DNA is TGTGCCAGCAGGTATAGCGGTTTAGCCAAAAACATTCAGTACTTC. Translated: CASRYSGLAKNIQYF. This chain joins TRBV28 and TRBJ2-4; possibly TRBD2 for D (6 bases). Germline V lookup: CDR1 MDHEN, CDR2 SYDVKM. The CDR3 extends over 15 amino acids. V lost 6 bases and J lost 0, with 12 bases in between.

This clone was observed a single time. The V and J genes are TRBV7-9 and TRBJ2-5, with D perhaps TRBD1 (6 bases). Germline values: CDR1 SEHNR, CDR2 FQNEAQ (reference sequence). The CDR3 length is 13 residues. V lost 5 bases and J lost 0, with 7 bases in between. CDR3 amino acids: CASSGQNQETQYF. CDR3 nucleotide sequence: TGTGCCAGCAGCGGACAGAACCAAGAGACCCAGTACTTC.

V gene TRBV28 combines with J gene TRBJ2-7; perhaps TRBD1 as D (5 bases). There are 12 residues in the CDR3. V was pared by 6 bases and J by 2 bases, with 8 bases between. Per germline, CDR1 MDHEN and CDR2 SYDVKM. This CDR3 is CASSPRAYEQYF. The CDR3 nucleotides are TGTGCCAGCAGCCCCAGGGCCTACGAGCAGTACTTC.

V is TRBV6-5 and J is TRBJ1-3; possibly TRBD1 for D (5 bases). The length of the CDR3 is 14 residues. V was clipped by 6 bases and J by 4 bases, with 13 bases between them. CDR1 and CDR2 (germline): MNHEY, SVGAGI. DNA of the CDR3: TGTGCCAGCAGCCTCGACAGATCGGGAAACACCATATATTTT. This encodes CASSLDRSGNTIYF.

The count of this clone is one. The gene calls are TRBV11-3 and TRBJ1-2; D gene unclear. The length of the CDR3 is 14 residues. In germline, CDR1 is SGHNT, CDR2 YENEEA. V gave up 1 base and J gave up 3 bases, with 9 bases separating them. The CDR3 DNA sequence: TGTGCCAGCAGCTTAGGCGGGGATGACTATGGCTACACCTTC. As protein: CASSLGGDDYGYTF. The complete variable domain, with remaining parts taken from reference TRBV11-3 and TRBJ1-2, reads EAGVVQSPRYKIIEKKQPVAFWCNPISGHNTLYWYLQNLGQGPELLIRYENEEAVDDSQLPKDRFSAERLKGVDSTLKIQPAELGDSAVYLCASSLGGDDYGYTFGSGTRLTVV.